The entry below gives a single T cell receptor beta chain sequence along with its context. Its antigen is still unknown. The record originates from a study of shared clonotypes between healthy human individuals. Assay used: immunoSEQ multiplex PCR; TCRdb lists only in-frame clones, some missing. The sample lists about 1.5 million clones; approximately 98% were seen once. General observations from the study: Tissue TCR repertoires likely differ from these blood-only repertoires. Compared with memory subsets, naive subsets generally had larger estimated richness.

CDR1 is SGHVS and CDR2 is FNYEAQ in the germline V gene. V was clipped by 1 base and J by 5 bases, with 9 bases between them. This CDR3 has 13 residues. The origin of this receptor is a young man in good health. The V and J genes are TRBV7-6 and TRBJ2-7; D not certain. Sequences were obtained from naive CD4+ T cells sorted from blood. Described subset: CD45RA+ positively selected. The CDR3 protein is CASSLDPQDEQYF. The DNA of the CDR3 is TGTGCCAGCAGCTTAGACCCCCAAGACGAGCAGTACTTC.